This T cell receptor beta chain derives from a study of T cells after yellow fever vaccination. Whole-study findings and limits: In post-booster samples, most primary-vaccination clones reappeared (about 96% CD4, 75% to 90% CD8). The secondary response peaked faster, at day 5 versus 15, but was weaker. Abundant clonotypes (contaminants from the bulk population) could be present in FACS-sorted repertoires.

Per the germline V gene, CDR1 is LGHNA and CDR2 is YSLEER. CDR3 length: 13 residues. The V gene lost 0 bases and the J gene lost 8 bases, with 7 bases spanning the gap. TCRdb fed the 5' RACE reads into MiXCR, producing one record per CDR3 protein. The sample has some 240,000 distinct CDR3 sequences; around 4.9% are singletons. This clonotype was counted many times. Its antigen is as yet unknown. The origin of this receptor is a man younger than 30 who received the YFV17D yellow fever vaccine. The genes are TRBV4-3 and TRBJ1-4; D possibly corresponds to TRBD1 (5 bases). The material sequenced was CD4+ T cells sorted from PBMCs, taken on the day of the yellow fever booster vaccination. CDR3 loop: CASSQDWGEKLFF. The CDR3 region has the DNA TGCGCCAGCAGCCAAGATTGGGGGGAAAAACTGTTTTTT.